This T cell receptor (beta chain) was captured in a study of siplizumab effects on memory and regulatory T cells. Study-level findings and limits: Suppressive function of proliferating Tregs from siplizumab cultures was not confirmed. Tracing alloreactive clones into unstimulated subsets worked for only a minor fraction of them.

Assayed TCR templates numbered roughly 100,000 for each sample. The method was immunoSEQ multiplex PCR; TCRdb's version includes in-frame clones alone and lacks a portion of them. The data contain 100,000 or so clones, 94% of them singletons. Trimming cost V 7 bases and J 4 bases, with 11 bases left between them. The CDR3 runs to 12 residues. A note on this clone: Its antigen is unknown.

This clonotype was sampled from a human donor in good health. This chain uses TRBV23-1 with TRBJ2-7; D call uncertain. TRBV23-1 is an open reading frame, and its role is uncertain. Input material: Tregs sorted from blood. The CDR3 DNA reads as TGCGCCAGCAAGCCCAGGAAGTACGAGCAGTACTTC. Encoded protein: CASKPRKYEQYF.